Listed here is a single T cell receptor beta chain. Its ends do not fully match the called genes, so a read error is possible. These data come from a study of blood T cells in healthy people across ages. A second PCR, run for roughly 7 to 11 cycles, used a sample-barcoded 5' primer plus a J-beta primer mix. Every sample returned 3 million or more CDR3-containing paired-end reads. TCRdb re-analysed the 5' RACE reads in MiXCR, keeping a single row per CDR3 protein. The data hold about 580,000 distinct CDR3 sequences, with 47% observed a single time. The CDR3 has 17 residues. Germline CDR1 and CDR2: DFQATT and SNEGSKA (reference sequence). Per sample, no less than 5 micrograms of total RNA were extracted.

The V and J genes are TRBV20-1 and TRBJ2-7; TRBD1 agrees at 12 bases. The source material was blood. This TCR was recovered from an elderly man in good health. The CDR3 loop reads CSARAMGQGAGRSEQYF. In DNA form, the CDR3 reads TGCAGTGCCAGAGCGATGGGACAGGGGGCCGGTCGTTCCGAGCAGTACTTC.